A selection of T cell receptor beta chains follows, all from one sample in a study of graft-versus-host responses after intestinal transplantation. The repertoire was sequenced with immunoSEQ multiplex PCR; TCRdb's copy has only in-frame clones and lacks some. The sample holds about 15,000 clones, around three fifths seen once. The material sequenced was ileum tissue, taken 524 days after transplant. The receptors were sampled from a human patient who received an intestinal transplant, so some T cells may come from the graft donor. Each CDR3 is given with its conserved first and last residue. The order of the fields is V gene, clone size, J gene, D gene, CDR3 DNA, CDR3 protein. A D gene is named only where the DNA matches it firmly. Part of the rows lack a size; the others show once, few, many or a class for expanded clones.

TRBV19	-	TRBJ1-2	-	TGTGCCAGTAGTACGGGACATAATAACTATGGCTACACCTTC	CASSTGHNNYGYTF
TRBV6-6	few	TRBJ2-7	-	TGTGCCAGCGGCGTTGGGGCCCTCTACGAGCAGTACTTC	CASGVGALYEQYF
TRBV19	-	TRBJ2-2	TRBD1	TGTGCCAGTAGTATAGGCTTTTATTCAGGGGGCACCGGGGAGCTGTTTTTT	CASSIGFYSGGTGELFF
TRBV7-2	-	TRBJ1-6	TRBD1	TGTGCCAGCAGCGACCGGACAGGGGGGTATAATTCACCCCTCCACTTT	CASSDRTGGYNSPLHF
TRBV27	-	TRBJ1-5	TRBD1	TGTGCCAGCAGCCGCGGGACAGGGGGCACATGGCCCCAGCATTTT	CASSRGTGGTWPQHF
TRBV11-2	few	TRBJ1-1	TRBD1	TGTGCCAGCAGCTCCCACAGGGGGCGGACTGAAGCTTTCTTT	CASSSHRGRTEAFF
TRBV4-3	-	TRBJ2-7	-	TGCGCCAGCAGCCAAGATCTCGGCAGGACCTACGAGCAGTACTTC	CASSQDLGRTYEQYF
TRBV2	-	TRBJ2-3	TRBD2	TGTGCCAGCAGTGAAGCTTCCTGGGCGGGGGGTAGCGGGGCTACGCAGTATTTT	CASSEASWAGGSGATQYF
TRBV9	-	TRBJ2-5	TRBD2	TGTGCCAGCAGCCCCGGACTAGCGAGTTGGACCCAGTACTTC	CASSPGLASWTQYF
TRBV5-1	-	TRBJ1-1	-	TGCGCCAGCAGCATTCAGGTTAACACTGAAGCTTTCTTT	CASSIQVNTEAFF
TRBV7-2	-	TRBJ2-3	TRBD2	TGTGCCAGCAGCTTAGTACGACTAGCAGGAGATACGCAGTATTTT	CASSLVRLAGDTQYF
TRBV4-1	once	TRBJ2-6	-	TGCGCCAGCAGCCAAGTGGGTGTGCGGACTGGGGCCAACGTCCTGACTTTC	CASSQVGVRTGANVLTF
TRBV4-1	-	TRBJ1-1	-	TGCGCCAGCAGCCAAGAGGAACAGGGAGTGTATACTGAAGCTTTCTTT	CASSQEEQGVYTEAFF
TRBV5-1	-	TRBJ1-1	TRBD1	TGCGCCAGCAGCGTGGGACAGGGGTTCGCTGAAGCTTTCTTT	CASSVGQGFAEAFF
TRBV7-2	-	TRBJ2-7	TRBD2	TGTGCCAGCAGCTTAGGCCTATCAGCCGGGGGGGCCGGTTCCTACGAGCAGTACTTC	CASSLGLSAGGAGSYEQYF
TRBV11-2	few	TRBJ2-3	-	TGTGCCAGCAGCTTAGAGAACTTAAGAGATACGCAGTATTTT	CASSLENLRDTQYF
TRBV28	-	TRBJ1-3	-	TGTGCCAGCAGTTCCTCAGGAATCTCTGGAAACACCATATATTTT	CASSSSGISGNTIYF
TRBV7-2	-	TRBJ2-2	TRBD1	TGTGCCAGCAGATTGGACCGGACAGGTCGAACCGGGGAGCTGTTTTTT	CASRLDRTGRTGELFF
TRBV5-1	-	TRBJ1-2	-	TGCGCCAGCAGCTTGGACGCGACAGGAGAGTATGGCTACACCTTC	CASSLDATGEYGYTF
TRBV30	-	TRBJ2-1	-	TGTGCCTGGAGTGTACCTGAGGAACAGTTCTTC	CAWSVPEEQFF
TRBV4-3	few	TRBJ1-3	-	TGCGCCAGCAGCCAGGAAGCAGGGGACACCATATATTTT	CASSQEAGDTIYF
TRBV29-1	-	TRBJ2-4	TRBD1	TGCAGCGTCCAGACAGGGGGCATTCAGTACTTC	CSVQTGGIQYF
TRBV10-1	-	TRBJ1-1	-	TGCGCCAGCAGTGAGGTGGCAGGGAATTCTGGAGCTTTCTTT	CASSEVAGNSGAFF
TRBV19	-	TRBJ1-2	TRBD1	TGTGCCAGTAGTACCAGACAGGGTGACTATGGCTACACCTTC	CASSTRQGDYGYTF
TRBV5-4	-	TRBJ2-2	-	TGTGCCAGCAGTTCTACAGGGGACTCCGGGGAGCTGTTTTTT	CASSSTGDSGELFF
TRBV29-1	-	TRBJ1-2	TRBD1	TGCAGCGTTGAAGTAGGGACAGGGGGTGTAAGCTACACCTTC	CSVEVGTGGVSYTF
TRBV29-1	-	TRBJ2-4	-	TGCAGCGTTGAAGATAGACTAGAAAACATTCAGTACTTC	CSVEDRLENIQYF
TRBV2	-	TRBJ1-6	-	TGTGCCAGCACCCCCCCCAAGCCAGGCGTTGGGTCACCCCTCCACTTT	CASTPPKPGVGSPLHF
TRBV5-1	-	TRBJ2-5	TRBD2	TGCGCCAGCAGCCTCTCAGCGGGGGGGCCGGAGACCCAGTACTTC	CASSLSAGGPETQYF